This TCR beta chain was identified in a study of blood T cell repertoires in COVID-19. On the study more broadly: COVID-19 samples from acute and convalescent phases originated in the United States, Italy and Spain. From T cells, B-cell-depleted T cells, or PBMCs came the material, which was cDNA or gDNA.

Under the authors' procedure: Reference gene primer amplification gave nucleated cell count estimates. Sequencing used immunoSEQ multiplex PCR; TCRdb keeps in-frame clones, though not all of them. Clone size and V and J calls were adopted from that table, with D and trimming inferred from the DNA. The sample records around 33,000 clones, roughly 88% being singletons. J gave up 8 bases and V 4 bases, and 6 bases lay outside the gene matches. Germline-derived CDR1 and CDR2 are SGHAT and FQNNGV. The CDR3 consists of 14 residues. The sequenced sample consisted of peripheral blood. The chain couples TRBV11-2 to TRBJ1-4, with 8 bases that match TRBD1. This sequence originates from a man older than 75 with acute or convalescent COVID-19. The DNA of the CDR3 is TGTGCCAGCAGCTCGCCAGGGGGCTTCGAAAAACTGTTTTTT. Amino acid sequence: CASSSPGGFEKLFF.